This T cell receptor (beta chain) was obtained from a study of cytomegalovirus exposure and HLA in healthy donors. Study observations and caveats: Being indistinguishable, some V segments were excluded, TRBV6-2 and TRBV6-3 among them.

The length of the CDR3 is 13 residues. Trimming removed 1 base from V and 10 bases from J, with 11 bases in between. CDR1 is SNHLY, CDR2 FYNNEI, per germline. In the case of this clone: The antigen is undetermined.

The PCR employed 60 Vbeta primers together with 13 Jbeta primers. TCRdb's copy holds only in-frame clones and misses some; the assay was immunoSEQ multiplex PCR. The table has 200,000 or so clones, 80% to 85% seen once. The clonotype comes from a man in his forties in good health and CMV-seropositive. The V gene is TRBV2, the J gene TRBJ2-1; the D gene is possibly TRBD1 (5 bases). The specimen sequenced was PBMCs. The CDR3 loop is CASSEEKGREQFF. CDR3 in DNA: TGTGCCAGCAGTGAAGAAAAGGGGCGAGAGCAGTTCTTC.